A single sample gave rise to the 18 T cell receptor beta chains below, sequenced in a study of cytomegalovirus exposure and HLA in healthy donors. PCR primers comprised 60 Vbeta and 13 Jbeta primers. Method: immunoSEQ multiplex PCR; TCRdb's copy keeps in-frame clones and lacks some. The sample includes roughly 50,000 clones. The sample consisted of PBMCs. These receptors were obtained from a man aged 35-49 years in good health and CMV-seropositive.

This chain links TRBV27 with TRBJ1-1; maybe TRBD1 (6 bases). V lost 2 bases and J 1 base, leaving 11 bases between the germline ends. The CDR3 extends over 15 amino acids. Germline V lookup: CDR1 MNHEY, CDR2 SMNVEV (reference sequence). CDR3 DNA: TGTGCCAGCAGTTTAGTGGGACATTCGAACACTGAAGCTTTCTTT. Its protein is CASSLVGHSNTEAFF.

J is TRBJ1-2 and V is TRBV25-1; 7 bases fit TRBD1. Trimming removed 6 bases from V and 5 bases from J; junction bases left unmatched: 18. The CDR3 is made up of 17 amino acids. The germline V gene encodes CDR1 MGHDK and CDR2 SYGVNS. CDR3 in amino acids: CASRWWGRGDGRYGYTF. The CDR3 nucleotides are TGTGCCAGCAGATGGTGGGGCAGGGGGGACGGTAGATATGGCTACACCTTC.

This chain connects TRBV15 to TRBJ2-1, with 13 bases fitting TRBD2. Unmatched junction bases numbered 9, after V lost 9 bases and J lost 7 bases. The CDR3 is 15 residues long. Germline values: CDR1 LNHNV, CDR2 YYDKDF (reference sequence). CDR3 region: CATRILAGGKNEQFF. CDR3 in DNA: TGTGCCACTCGAATACTAGCGGGGGGGAAGAATGAGCAGTTCTTC. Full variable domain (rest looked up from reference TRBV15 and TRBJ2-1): DAMVIQNPRYQVTQFGKPVTLSCSQTLNHNVMYWYQQKSSQAPKLLFHYYDKDFNNEADTPDNFQSRRPNTSFCFLDIRSPGLGDTAMYLCATRILAGGKNEQFFGPGTRLTVL.

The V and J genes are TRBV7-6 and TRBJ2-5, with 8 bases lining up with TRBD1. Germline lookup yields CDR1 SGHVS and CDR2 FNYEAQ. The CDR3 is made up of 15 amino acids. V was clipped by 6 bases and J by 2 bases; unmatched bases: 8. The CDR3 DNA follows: TGTGCCAGCAGTTCCGGACAGGGAGCACAAGAGACCCAGTACTTC. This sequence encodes CASSSGQGAQETQYF.

As DNA, the CDR3 is TGTGCCAGCAGCTTATCCTCAGGGGCCACTGAAGCTTTCTTT. Translated, it gives CASSLSSGATEAFF. The chain has TRBV7-9 and TRBJ1-1; D might be TRBD1 (6 bases). Trimming removed 2 bases at V and 4 bases at J, with 11 bases between. The germline V gene encodes CDR1 SEHNR and CDR2 FQNEAQ (reference sequence). CDR3 length: 14 amino acids.

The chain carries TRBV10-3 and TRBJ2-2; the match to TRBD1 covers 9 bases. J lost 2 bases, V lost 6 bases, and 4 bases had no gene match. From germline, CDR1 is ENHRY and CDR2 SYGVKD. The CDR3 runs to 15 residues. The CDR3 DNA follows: TGTGCCATCAGCACAGGGGGCTCTAACACCGGGGAGCTGTTTTTT. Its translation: CAISTGGSNTGELFF.

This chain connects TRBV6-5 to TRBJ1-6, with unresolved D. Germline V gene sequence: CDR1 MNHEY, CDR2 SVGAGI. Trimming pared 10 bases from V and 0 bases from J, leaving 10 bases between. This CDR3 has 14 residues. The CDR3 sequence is CATATSSYNSPLHF. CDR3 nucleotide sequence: TGTGCCACCGCGACAAGCTCCTATAATTCACCCCTCCACTTT.

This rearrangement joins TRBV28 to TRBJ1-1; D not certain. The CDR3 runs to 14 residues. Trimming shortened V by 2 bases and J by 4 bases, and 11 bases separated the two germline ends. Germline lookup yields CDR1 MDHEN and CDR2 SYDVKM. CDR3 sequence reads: CASSLVGVGTEAFF. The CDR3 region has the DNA TGTGCCAGCAGTTTAGTCGGGGTGGGCACTGAAGCTTTCTTT.

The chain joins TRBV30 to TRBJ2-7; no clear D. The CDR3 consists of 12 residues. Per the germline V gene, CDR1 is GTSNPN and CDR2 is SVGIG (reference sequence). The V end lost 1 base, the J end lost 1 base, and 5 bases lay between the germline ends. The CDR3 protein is CAWSGGSYEQYF. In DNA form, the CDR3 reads TGTGCCTGGAGTGGCGGTTCCTACGAGCAGTACTTC.

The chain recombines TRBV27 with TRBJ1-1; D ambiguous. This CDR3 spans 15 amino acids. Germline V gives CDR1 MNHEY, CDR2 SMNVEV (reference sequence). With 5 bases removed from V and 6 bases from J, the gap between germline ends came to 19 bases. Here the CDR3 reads CASSLLLQSGSEAFF. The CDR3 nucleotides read TGTGCCAGCAGTCTCTTACTGCAATCCGGGTCTGAAGCTTTCTTT.

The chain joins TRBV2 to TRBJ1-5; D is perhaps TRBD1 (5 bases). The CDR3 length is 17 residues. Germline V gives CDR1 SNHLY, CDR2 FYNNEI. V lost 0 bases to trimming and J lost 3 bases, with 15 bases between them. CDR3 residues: CASSEAEGEVINQPQHF. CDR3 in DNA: TGTGCCAGCAGTGAAGCGGAAGGGGAAGTTATCAATCAGCCCCAGCATTTT.

The CDR3, as DNA: TGTGCCAGCAGCTCACAGGGGAACACTGAAGCTTTCTTT. This codes for CASSSQGNTEAFF. The chain recombines TRBV7-3 with TRBJ1-1; maybe TRBD1 (6 bases). The germline CDR1 and CDR2 sequences are SGHTA and FQGTGA. The CDR3 sequence is 13 residues long. Trimming pared 4 bases from V and 1 base from J, leaving 7 bases between.

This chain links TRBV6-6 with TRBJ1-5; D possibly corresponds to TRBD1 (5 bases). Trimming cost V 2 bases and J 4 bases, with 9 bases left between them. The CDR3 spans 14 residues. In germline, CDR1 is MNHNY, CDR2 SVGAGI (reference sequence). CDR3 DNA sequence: TGTGCCAGCAGTTACAAGGGGTCGAATCAGCCCCAGCATTTT. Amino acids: CASSYKGSNQPQHF.

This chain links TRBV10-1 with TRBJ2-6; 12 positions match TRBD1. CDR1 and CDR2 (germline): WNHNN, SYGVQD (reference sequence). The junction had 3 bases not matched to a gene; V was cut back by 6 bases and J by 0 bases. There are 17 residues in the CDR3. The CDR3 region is CASSGTGGSSGANVLTF. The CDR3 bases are TGCGCCAGCAGCGGGACAGGGGGCAGCTCTGGGGCCAACGTCCTGACTTTC.

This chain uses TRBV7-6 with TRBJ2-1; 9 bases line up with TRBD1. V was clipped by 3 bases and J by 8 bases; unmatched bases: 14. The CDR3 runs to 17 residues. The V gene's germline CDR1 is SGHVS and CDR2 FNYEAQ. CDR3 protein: CASSLGKLRTGVDEQFF. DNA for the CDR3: TGTGCCAGCAGCTTGGGGAAGCTAAGGACAGGGGTCGATGAGCAGTTCTTC.

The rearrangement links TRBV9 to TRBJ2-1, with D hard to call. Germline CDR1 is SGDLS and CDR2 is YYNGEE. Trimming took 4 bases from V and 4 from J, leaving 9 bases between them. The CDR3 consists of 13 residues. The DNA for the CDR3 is TGTGCCAGCAGCCTTAGTGGTTACAATGAGCAGTTCTTC. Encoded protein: CASSLSGYNEQFF.

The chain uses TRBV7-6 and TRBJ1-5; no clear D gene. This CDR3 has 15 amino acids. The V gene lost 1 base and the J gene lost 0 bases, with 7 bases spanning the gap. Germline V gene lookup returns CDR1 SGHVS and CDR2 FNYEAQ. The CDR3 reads CASSLGGYSNQPQHF. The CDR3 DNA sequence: TGTGCCAGCAGCTTAGGAGGGTATAGCAATCAGCCCCAGCATTTT.

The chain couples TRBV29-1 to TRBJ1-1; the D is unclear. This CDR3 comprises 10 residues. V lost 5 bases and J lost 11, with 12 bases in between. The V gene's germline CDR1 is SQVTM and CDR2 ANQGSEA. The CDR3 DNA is TGCAGCGTTCTCTCGGGGTGGGCTTTCTTT. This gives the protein CSVLSGWAFF.